The sequence of this TCR beta chain was determined in a study of cytomegalovirus exposure and HLA in healthy donors. The primer mix had 60 Vbeta and 13 Jbeta primers. TCRdb's copy holds only in-frame clones and misses some; the assay was immunoSEQ multiplex PCR. The data hold 180,000 or so clones, with over 75% observed a single time. Whole-study findings and limits: Likely technical artifact: a cluster of highly shared sequence variants.

Points on this clone: What it binds is unknown.

Germline lookup yields CDR1 MGHRA and CDR2 YSYEKL. The V gene lost 6 bases and the J gene lost 0 bases, with 11 bases spanning the gap. The CDR3 is 14 amino acids. This TCR derives from a man aged 18 to 35 in good health and CMV-seropositive. The source material was PBMCs. The rearrangement uses TRBV4-1 and TRBJ1-1; D gene unclear. The CDR3 loop reads CASSLTQMNTEAFF. DNA for the CDR3: TGCGCCAGCAGTTTAACCCAGATGAACACTGAAGCTTTCTTT.